The 4 T cell receptor beta chains below come from one sample, sequenced in a study of T cells in Graves' hyperthyroidism and ophthalmopathy. Amplification of TCR beta CDR3 regions used RNA as the template. First-round RT-PCR targeting the TCR CDR3 was performed with the HTBI primer set. TCRdb recomputed calls from the multiplex PCR reads with MiXCR, one row per CDR3 protein. In the table there are 730,000 or so distinct CDR3 sequences, around a sixth of which are singletons. The sequencing sample was made of blood. Receptor source: a woman aged 45-65 years with Graves' hyperthyroidism that later progressed to Graves' ophthalmopathy.

V usage is TRBV12-3 or TRBV12-4 and J usage is TRBJ1-2; TRBD1 agrees at 8 bases. The length of the CDR3 is 13 residues. J lost 5 bases, V lost 6 bases, and 5 bases had no gene match. CDR3 coding DNA: TGTGCCAGCAGAACGACAGGGGATTATGGCTACACCTTC. It encodes CASRTTGDYGYTF.

This clonotype has a count of ten or more. The chain carries TRBV6-1 and TRBJ2-5; a weak D match, TRBD1 (6 bases). Per germline, CDR1 MNHNS and CDR2 SASEGT. The ends were cut back, 5 bases at V and 4 bases at J, with 17 bases in the middle. CDR3 size: 15 residues. CDR3 amino acids: CASSLGATGVETQYF. Written as DNA, the CDR3 is TGTGCCAGCAGTTTAGGAGCGACAGGAGTAGAGACCCAGTACTTC.

V is TRBV7-9 and J is TRBJ1-5, with TRBD1 as a possible D gene (5 bases). The CDR3 runs 16 residues. Germline assignment: CDR1 SEHNR and CDR2 FQNEAQ (reference sequence). The ends were cut back, 0 bases at V and 0 bases at J, with 9 bases in the middle. The CDR3 protein is CASSLALGGSNQPQHF. CDR3 nucleotide sequence: TGTGCCAGCAGCTTAGCTTTGGGGGGTAGCAATCAGCCCCAGCATTTT. Complete variable domain (other parts from reference TRBV7-9 and TRBJ1-5): DTGVSQNPRHKITKRGQNVTFRCDPISEHNRLYWYRQTLGQGPEFLTYFQNEAQLEKSRLLSDRFSAERPKGSFSTLEIQRTEQGDSAMYLCASSLALGGSNQPQHFGDGTRLSIL.

This clonotype appeared many times. The CDR3 spells CASSQDPAESNEQFF. The CDR3 DNA follows: TGTGCCAGCAGCCAAGATCCAGCAGAATCCAATGAGCAGTTCTTC. J is TRBJ2-1 and V is TRBV3-1; D ambiguous. This CDR3 spans 15 amino acids. The V gene lost 0 bases and the J gene lost 6 bases, with 12 bases spanning the gap. Germline values: CDR1 LGHDT, CDR2 YNNKEL (reference sequence).